Presented here are 21 T cell receptor beta chains from one specimen sequenced in a study of STAT5B mutations in CD4+ large granular lymphocyte leukemia. The method was immunoSEQ multiplex PCR; TCRdb's version includes in-frame clones alone and lacks a portion of them. The sample lists some 33,000 clones; 74% were seen once. The sample taken for sequencing was CD4+ T cells from blood buffy coats. All receptors derive from a human donor in good health.

The chain uses TRBV5-8 and TRBJ2-3; no reliable D call. Germline CDR1 is SGHTS and CDR2 is YDEGEE. Trimming pared 1 base from V and 6 bases from J, leaving 9 bases between. This CDR3 has 13 residues. As DNA, the CDR3 is TGTGCCAGCAGCTTGCGGTCGGCCGATACGCAGTATTTT. Translated, it gives CASSLRSADTQYF.

This sequence joins TRBV9 and TRBJ1-3; D remains unclear. The CDR3 sequence is 15 residues long. The germline V gene encodes CDR1 SGDLS and CDR2 YYNGEE. With 1 base removed from V and 2 bases from J, the gap between germline ends came to 10 bases. DNA for the CDR3: TGTGCCAGCAGCGTAACCGACATAACTGGAAACACCATATATTTT. Amino acids: CASSVTDITGNTIYF.

The J gene is TRBJ2-2, the V gene TRBV5-1, with D uncertain. V lost 0 bases and J 1 base, leaving 10 bases between the germline ends. CDR1 SGHRS and CDR2 YFSETQ come from the germline V gene. CDR3 length: 16 residues. CDR3 amino acids: CASSLGGFMNTGELFF. The CDR3 coding sequence is TGCGCCAGCAGCTTGGGAGGCTTTATGAACACCGGGGAGCTGTTTTTT. The full variable domain, rest sourced from reference TRBV5-1 and TRBJ2-2, is KAGVTQTPRYLIKTRGQQVTLSCSPISGHRSVSWYQQTPGQGLQFLFEYFSETQRNKGNFPGRFSGRQFSNSRSEMNVSTLELGDSALYLCASSLGGFMNTGELFFGEGSRLTVL.

The chain couples TRBV10-2 to TRBJ2-7, with 11 bases matching TRBD2. CDR3 length: 15 residues. V lost 8 bases and J lost 3; bases outside the gene matches: 9. Germline V gene lookup returns CDR1 WSHSY and CDR2 SAAADI. CDR3 region: CASGSSGRRGYEQYF. Here the CDR3 DNA reads TGCGCCAGCGGTTCTAGCGGGAGGCGGGGCTACGAGCAGTACTTC.

V usage is TRBV9 and J usage is TRBJ1-3; 8 positions match TRBD1. The CDR3 is made up of 14 amino acids. Germline V gives CDR1 SGDLS, CDR2 YYNGEE. The junction had 2 bases not matched to a gene; V was cut back by 4 bases and J by 2 bases. The CDR3 DNA follows: TGTGCCAGCAGCCAGACAGGGGCTGGAAACACCATATATTTT. This sequence encodes CASSQTGAGNTIYF.

The gene calls are TRBV4-1 and TRBJ2-4; no clear D gene. This CDR3 spans 12 amino acids. Germline CDR1 is MGHRA and CDR2 is YSYEKL. V was clipped by 1 base and J by 8 bases, with 6 bases between them. The CDR3 bases are TGCGCCAGCAGCCAAGTTGGTTACATTCAGTACTTC. As protein: CASSQVGYIQYF.

The chain uses TRBV9 and TRBJ2-3; D uncertain. The CDR3 contains 14 residues. V lost 1 base and J lost 2, with 8 bases in between. CDR1 and CDR2 from the germline V gene are SGDLS and YYNGEE. The CDR3: CASSVKGITDTQYF. CDR3 coding DNA: TGTGCCAGCAGCGTAAAAGGAATCACAGATACGCAGTATTTT. Variable domain in full (rest from reference TRBV9 and TRBJ2-3): DSGVTQTPKHLITATGQRVTLRCSPRSGDLSVYWYQQSLDQGLQFLIQYYNGEERAKGNILERFSAQQFPDLHSELNLSSLELGDSALYFCASSVKGITDTQYFGPGTRLTVL.

The chain has TRBV2 and TRBJ1-2; tentatively, D is TRBD1 (6 bases). The CDR3 has 16 amino acids. Trimming stripped 7 bases from V and 6 bases from J, with 24 bases between. From germline, CDR1 is SNHLY and CDR2 FYNNEI. Here the CDR3 reads CASNRRLGGQKDGYTF. CDR3 in DNA: TGTGCCAGCAACCGTCGTTTGGGGGGGCAGAAGGATGGCTACACCTTC.

V usage is TRBV2 and J usage is TRBJ2-5, with D perhaps TRBD1 (5 bases). Germline-derived CDR1 and CDR2 are SNHLY and FYNNEI. The CDR3 consists of 13 residues. Trimming took off 6 bases at V and 1 base at J, with 9 bases between the two ends. CDR3 sequence: CASRTDSQETQYF. Here the CDR3 DNA reads TGTGCCAGCAGGACCGACAGCCAAGAGACCCAGTACTTC.

The chain recombines TRBV5-5 with TRBJ2-7; D gene ambiguous. This CDR3 is 16 amino acids long. Germline CDR1 is SGHKS and CDR2 is YYEKEE (reference sequence). V shed 0 bases and J shed 3 bases, with 16 bases lying between them. CDR3 sequence (DNA): TGTGCCAGCAGCTTGGTCTTCGGATCCGGTGGCTACGAGCAGTACTTC. Translating it yields CASSLVFGSGGYEQYF.

The chain has TRBV11-3 and TRBJ2-7; weak D call: TRBD2 (5 bases). The CDR3 consists of 13 residues. Germline V gene sequence: CDR1 SGHNT, CDR2 YENEEA. V was trimmed by 5 bases and J by 5 bases, leaving 13 bases between them. The CDR3 loop reads CASSPSRGNEQYF. The CDR3 bases are TGTGCCAGCAGCCCAAGCCGAGGGAACGAGCAGTACTTC.

This clone has a handful of counts. The V gene is TRBV19, the J gene TRBJ1-2, with 7 bases fitting TRBD1. Germline assignment: CDR1 LNHDA and CDR2 SQIVND (reference sequence). Unmatched junction bases numbered 14, after V lost 5 bases and J lost 5 bases. The CDR3 covers 16 residues. CDR3 bases: TGTGCCAGTAGTCCGATGCTCGGGACAGCGCCTTATGGCTACACCTTC. It is translated as CASSPMLGTAPYGYTF.

The V gene is TRBV5-1, the J gene TRBJ2-3, with D perhaps being TRBD1 or TRBD2 (5 bases each). Per the germline V gene, CDR1 is SGHRS and CDR2 is YFSETQ. The germline V and J ends were trimmed by 0 bases and 6 bases, with 26 bases remaining between them. The CDR3 runs 19 residues. DNA of the CDR3: TGCGCCAGCAGCTTGGGAGGTTGGTGGGGGTCGACGAGTGGTGATACGCAGTATTTT. Protein product: CASSLGGWWGSTSGDTQYF. The whole variable domain, filled in from reference TRBV5-1 and TRBJ2-3, reads KAGVTQTPRYLIKTRGQQVTLSCSPISGHRSVSWYQQTPGQGLQFLFEYFSETQRNKGNFPGRFSGRQFSNSRSEMNVSTLELGDSALYLCASSLGGWWGSTSGDTQYFGPGTRLTVL.

This clone was seen only a few times. The CDR3 is CASSYFDGGWGEAFF. CDR3 coding DNA: TGTGCCAGCAGTTACTTTGACGGCGGTTGGGGAGAAGCTTTCTTT. The rearrangement links TRBV6-5 to TRBJ1-1; D is uncertain. CDR1 is MNHEY, CDR2 SVGAGI, per germline. V dropped 1 base and J dropped 8 bases, with 17 bases sitting between them. CDR3 size: 15 residues.

The chain employs TRBV5-1 and TRBJ2-3, with a weak D call TRBD1 (5 bases). The CDR3 has 17 amino acids. Germline V CDR1 and CDR2: SGHRS, YFSETQ. Deletions cut 0 bases from V and 2 bases from J, with 16 bases between. The CDR3 nucleotides read TGCGCCAGCAGCTTGGCCCCAGACAGCCACCACACAGATACGCAGTATTTT. Encoded protein: CASSLAPDSHHTDTQYF.

Only one count was recorded for this clone. This chain connects TRBV4-1 to TRBJ2-1, with D perhaps TRBD2 (6 bases). Trimming took off 5 bases at V and 7 bases at J, with 21 bases between the two ends. This CDR3 spans 16 amino acids. The germline CDR1 and CDR2 sequences are MGHRA and YSYEKL. The CDR3 DNA sequence: TGCGCCAGCAGCGCGCCCCGAGCGGGTGGGATAAATGAGCAGTTCTTC. The encoded protein is CASSAPRAGGINEQFF.

The V call is TRBV6-1, the J call TRBJ1-5; 8 bases align to TRBD1. V shed 4 bases, J shed 1 base, and the junction held 3 bases outside the gene matches. The CDR3 covers 15 residues. Germline assignment: CDR1 MNHNS and CDR2 SASEGT. The CDR3 nucleotides are TGTGCCAGCAGTGTGACAGGGGTGAGCAATCAGCCCCAGCATTTT. It yields the protein CASSVTGVSNQPQHF.

The chain joins TRBV6-5 to TRBJ1-3, with D possibly being TRBD1 (6 bases). Per germline, CDR1 MNHEY and CDR2 SVGAGI. This CDR3 contains 14 residues. V was trimmed by 5 bases and J by 11 bases, leaving 19 bases between them. The CDR3 sequence: CASSPTGFHFPIYF. In nucleotides, the CDR3 is TGTGCCAGCAGTCCGACAGGTTTTCATTTTCCCATATATTTT.

V usage is TRBV5-6 and J usage is TRBJ1-4, with a weak D call TRBD1 (5 bases). The germline V and J ends were trimmed by 3 bases and 4 bases, with 10 bases remaining between them. The CDR3 consists of 14 residues. The germline V gene has CDR1 SGHDT and CDR2 YYEEEE. The CDR3 sequence is CASSWGPYNEKLFF. The DNA of the CDR3 is TGTGCCAGCAGCTGGGGACCGTATAATGAAAAACTGTTTTTT.

This clone was picked up a small number of times. The J gene is TRBJ2-1, the V gene TRBV7-2; 7 bases line up with TRBD2. V lost 8 bases to trimming and J lost 9 bases; unmatched junction nucleotides: 16. Germline CDR1 reads SGHTA; CDR2 reads FQGNSA. The CDR3 covers 15 residues. CDR3 DNA sequence: TGTGCCAGCCGTGGGGTATTGGGCAGGGAGGGTGAGCAGTTCTTC. Encoded protein: CASRGVLGREGEQFF.

This chain connects TRBV11-2 to TRBJ1-1; D is unresolved. Germline-derived CDR1 and CDR2 are SGHAT and FQNNGV. The V end was cut by 0 bases, the J end by 6 bases, with 8 bases between. This CDR3 spans 13 amino acids. The CDR3 reads CASSLERTAEAFF. The CDR3 DNA reads TGTGCCAGCAGCTTAGAGAGGACGGCTGAAGCTTTCTTT.